Below, one T cell receptor beta chain is given with its context. This entry comes from a study of T-cell reconstitution after alpha-beta-depleted transplantation in children. Preparation of the TCRbeta library involved a method that used unique molecular identifiers. TCRdb re-derived calls from the PCR reads in MiXCR, one entry per CDR3 protein. The repertoire includes some 640,000 distinct CDR3 sequences, 16% of them detected once, and approximately 1% sits in the top ten. CDR1 is DFQATT and CDR2 is SNEGSKA in the germline V gene (reference sequence). The V and J ends lost 2 bases and 0 bases, in that order; junction bases with no gene match: 3. The CDR3 has 16 residues.

Sequences were derived from PBMCs from the stem cell graft donor, sampled from the stem cell graft. This chain joins TRBV20-1 and TRBJ2-4; 11 bases match TRBD2. This receptor was obtained from a human donor who donated a stem cell graft to a child with acute myeloid leukemia. The CDR3 loop reads CSARPLAGGAKNIQYF. CDR3 bases: TGCAGTGCTAGACCTCTAGCGGGGGGAGCCAAAAACATTCAGTACTTC.